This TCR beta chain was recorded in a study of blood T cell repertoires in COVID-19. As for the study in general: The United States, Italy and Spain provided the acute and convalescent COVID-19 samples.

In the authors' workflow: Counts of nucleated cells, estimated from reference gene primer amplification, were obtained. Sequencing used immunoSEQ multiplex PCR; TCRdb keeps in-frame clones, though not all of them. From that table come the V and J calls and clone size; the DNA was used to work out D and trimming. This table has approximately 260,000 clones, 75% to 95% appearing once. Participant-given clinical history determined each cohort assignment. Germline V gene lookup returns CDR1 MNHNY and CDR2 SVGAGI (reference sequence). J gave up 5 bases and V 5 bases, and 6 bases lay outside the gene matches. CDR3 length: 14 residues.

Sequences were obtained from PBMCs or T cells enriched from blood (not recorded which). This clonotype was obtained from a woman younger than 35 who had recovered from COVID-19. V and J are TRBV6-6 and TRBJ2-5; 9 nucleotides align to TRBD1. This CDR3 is CASSKQGARETQYF. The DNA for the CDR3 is TGTGCCAGCAGTAAACAGGGGGCGCGGGAGACCCAGTACTTC.